A single T cell receptor beta chain is shown here with its context. What it recognizes is unknown. Both 60 Vbeta primers and 13 Jbeta primers went into the PCR. The protocol was immunoSEQ multiplex PCR, while the TCRdb copy is restricted to in-frame clones and leaves out a portion. The sample lists approximately 150,000 clones; around 80% were seen once. This specimen belongs to a study of cytomegalovirus exposure and HLA in healthy donors. Study-wide results and caveats: Three chains linked to CMV were shown in vitro to be specific for CMV antigens.

Germline values: CDR1 SGDLS, CDR2 YYNGEE. V was cut by 5 bases and J by 2 bases, with 14 bases left in between. This CDR3 is 14 amino acids long. The rearrangement links TRBV9 to TRBJ2-7; possibly TRBD2 for D (6 bases). Sequenced material: PBMCs. This sequence originates from a man in his forties in good health and CMV-seronegative. CDR3 protein: CASSEKGLPYEQYF. CDR3 sequence (DNA): TGTGCCAGCAGTGAAAAGGGACTTCCCTACGAGCAGTACTTC.